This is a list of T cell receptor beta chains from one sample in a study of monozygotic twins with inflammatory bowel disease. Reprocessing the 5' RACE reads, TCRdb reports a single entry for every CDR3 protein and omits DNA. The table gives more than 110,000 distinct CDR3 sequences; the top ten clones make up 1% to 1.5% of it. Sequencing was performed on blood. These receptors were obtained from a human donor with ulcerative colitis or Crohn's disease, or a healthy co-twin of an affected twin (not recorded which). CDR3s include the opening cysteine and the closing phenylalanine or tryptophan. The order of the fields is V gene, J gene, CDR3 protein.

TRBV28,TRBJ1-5,CASSLGFKDQPQHF
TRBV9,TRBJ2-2,CASSFRDQNTGELFF
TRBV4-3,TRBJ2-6,CASSQVLPVGLGANVLTF
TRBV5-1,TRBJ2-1,CASSLSQWGTNEQFF
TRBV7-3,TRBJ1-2,CASSFPGAIGYTF
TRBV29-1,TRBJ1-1,CSVKIGDRGPGSAFF
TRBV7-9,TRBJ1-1,CASRPNGQGNTEAFF
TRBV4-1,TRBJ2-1,CASSSLAGGFDEQFF
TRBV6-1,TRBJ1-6,CASSAGQGGNSPLHF
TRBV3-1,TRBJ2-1,CASSQGPGQYNEQFF
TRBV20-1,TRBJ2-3,CSVGEKGGSTDTQYF
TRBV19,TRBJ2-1,CASSIRVAGDEQFF
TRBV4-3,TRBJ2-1,CASSQERGWPYNEQFF
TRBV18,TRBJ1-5,CASSPQGQEGQPQHF
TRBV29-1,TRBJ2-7,CSVEGQGAPSYEQYF
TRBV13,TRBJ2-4,CASSHRDSKNIQYF
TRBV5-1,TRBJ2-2,CASSSETFGELFF
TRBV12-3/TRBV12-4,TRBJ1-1,CAIQPKGNTEAFF
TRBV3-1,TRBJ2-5,CASSPQRLAEQETQYF
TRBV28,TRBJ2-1,CASGGVDEQFF
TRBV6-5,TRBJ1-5,CASSYGVTLLHQPQHF
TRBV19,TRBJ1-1,CASSIASEAFF
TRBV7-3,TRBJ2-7,CASSTGWGIPYEQYF
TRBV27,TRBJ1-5,CASSLSGTGGYYQPQHF
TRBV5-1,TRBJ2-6,CASRQGSGANVLTF
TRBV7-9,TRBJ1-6,CASSLLVGVSPLHF
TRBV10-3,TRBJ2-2,CAISERQGGTGELFF
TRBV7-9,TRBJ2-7,CASSPHGGYEQYF
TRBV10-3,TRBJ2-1,CAIGLAGQGDEQFF
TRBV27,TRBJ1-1,CASSILTGRDTEAFF
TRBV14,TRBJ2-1,CASSQRLAGVYNEQFF
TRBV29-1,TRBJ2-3,CSVEPPGRADTQYF
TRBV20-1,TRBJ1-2,CSAKRDREGYTF
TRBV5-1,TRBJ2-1,CASSDVSYNEQFF
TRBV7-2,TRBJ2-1,CASSSSPEQFF
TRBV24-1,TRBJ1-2,CATSDPGHERDGYTF
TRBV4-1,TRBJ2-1,CASSQLLAGGYNEQFF
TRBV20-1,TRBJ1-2,CSARRAYGYTF
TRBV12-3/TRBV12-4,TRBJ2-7,CASAPRNYEQYF
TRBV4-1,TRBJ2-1,CASSQPRTSTYNEQFF
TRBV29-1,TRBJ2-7,CSVLVGDFTYEQYF
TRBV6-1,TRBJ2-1,CASSETSFGEQFF
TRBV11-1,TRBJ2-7,CASSAQPGQGFWATTYEQYF
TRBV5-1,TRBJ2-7,CASSLGDRGDEQYF
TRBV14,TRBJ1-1,CASSQDLGQLTEAFF
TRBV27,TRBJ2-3,CASSWSLSESSTDTQYF
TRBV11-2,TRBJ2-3,CASSLDKGPTDTQYF
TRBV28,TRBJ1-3,CASSRGDRLGAGNTIYF
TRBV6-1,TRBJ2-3,CASRIAIILTDTQYF
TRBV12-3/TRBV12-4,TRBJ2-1,CASSPGLAAGNEQFF